This T cell receptor (beta chain) was recovered during a study of blood T cells in healthy people across ages. This CDR3 is 14 amino acids long. Germline V lookup: CDR1 SGHVS, CDR2 FNYEAQ. With 5 bases clipped from V and 6 bases from J, the junction kept 5 bases outside the gene matches. Study-wide results and caveats: Versus aged donors, long-lived donors had higher diversity and more naive CD4+ cells.

Together with a sample-barcoded 5' primer, a J-beta primer mix was included in a second PCR lasting about 7 to 11 cycles. Each CDR3 protein gets one entry after TCRdb re-called the 5' RACE reads with MiXCR. The sample has 1.6 million or so distinct CDR3 sequences, 30% to 40% seen once; the top ten hold around 11%. This clonotype was counted only a few times. The antigen remains unidentified. The receptor was derived from a woman in her twenties or thirties in good health. The chain links TRBV7-6 to TRBJ2-2; 8 positions agree with TRBD2. Sequenced material: blood. This CDR3 is CASSPTGGAGELFF. The CDR3 coding sequence is TGTGCCAGCAGCCCCACCGGGGGGGCCGGGGAGCTGTTTTTT.